This T cell receptor beta chain was found in a study of cytomegalovirus exposure and HLA in healthy donors. The table came from immunoSEQ multiplex PCR; TCRdb's copy has only in-frame clones and leaves some out. The data show 280,000 or so clones, roughly 90% seen once. Comments on this clone: Its antigen remains unidentified.

The donors were part of the validation cohort of roughly 110 subjects. That cohort was separate from the first cohort, which comprised about 670 subjects. Findings and caveats of the study: It was reported that the classifier diagnosed cytomegalovirus status with high specificity and sensitivity in both the original and validation cohorts. The study flagged about 160 TCR beta chains as cytomegalovirus-associated. Most TCR sequences proved rare, with some public TCRs found in many donors.

The trim removed 5 bases at V and 3 bases at J, leaving 7 bases unmatched. The germline gives CDR1 SGHRS, CDR2 YFSETQ. The CDR3 runs to 15 residues. The rearrangement uses TRBV5-1 and TRBJ2-1; 8 nucleotides match TRBD2. This receptor was obtained from a young woman in good health and CMV-seronegative. Sequences were obtained from PBMCs. As DNA, the CDR3 is TGCGCCAGCAGTACTTCCGGGACTAGCTACAATGAGCAGTTCTTC. Translated, it gives CASSTSGTSYNEQFF.